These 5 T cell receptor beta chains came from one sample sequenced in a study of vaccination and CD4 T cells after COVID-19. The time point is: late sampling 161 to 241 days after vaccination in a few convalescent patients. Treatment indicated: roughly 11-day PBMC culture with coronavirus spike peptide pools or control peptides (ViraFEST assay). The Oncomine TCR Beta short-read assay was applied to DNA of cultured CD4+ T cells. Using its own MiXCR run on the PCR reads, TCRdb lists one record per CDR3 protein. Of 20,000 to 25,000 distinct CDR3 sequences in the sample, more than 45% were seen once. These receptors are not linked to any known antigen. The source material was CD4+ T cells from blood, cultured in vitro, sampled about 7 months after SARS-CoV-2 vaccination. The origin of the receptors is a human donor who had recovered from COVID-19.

CDR3 in amino acids: CASSSVALGNTIYF. The CDR3 DNA is TGTGCCAGCAGCTCAGTAGCCCTCGGAAACACCATATATTTT. This rearrangement joins TRBV7-8 to TRBJ1-3; no firm D call. Trimming removed 4 bases from V and 4 bases from J, with 11 bases in between. CDR1 is SGHVS, CDR2 FQNEAQ, per germline. The CDR3 loop spans 14 amino acids.

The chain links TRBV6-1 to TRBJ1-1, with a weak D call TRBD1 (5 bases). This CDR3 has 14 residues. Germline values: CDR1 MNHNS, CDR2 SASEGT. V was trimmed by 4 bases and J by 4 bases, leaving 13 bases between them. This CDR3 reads CASSGLGGSTEAFF. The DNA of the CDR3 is TGTGCCAGCAGTGGCCTCGGGGGGTCCACTGAAGCTTTCTTT.

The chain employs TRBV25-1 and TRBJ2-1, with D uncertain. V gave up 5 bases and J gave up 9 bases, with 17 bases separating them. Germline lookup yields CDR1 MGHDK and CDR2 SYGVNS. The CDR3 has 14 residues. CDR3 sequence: CASSPGLMEVEQFF. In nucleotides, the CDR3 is TGTGCCAGCAGTCCTGGCCTGATGGAAGTTGAGCAGTTCTTC.

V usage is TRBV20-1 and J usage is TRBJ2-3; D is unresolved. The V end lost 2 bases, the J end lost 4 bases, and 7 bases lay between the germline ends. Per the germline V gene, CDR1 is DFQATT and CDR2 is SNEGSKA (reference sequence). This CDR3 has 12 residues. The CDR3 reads CSARNIPDTQYF. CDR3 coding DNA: TGCAGTGCTAGAAATATTCCAGATACGCAGTATTTT.

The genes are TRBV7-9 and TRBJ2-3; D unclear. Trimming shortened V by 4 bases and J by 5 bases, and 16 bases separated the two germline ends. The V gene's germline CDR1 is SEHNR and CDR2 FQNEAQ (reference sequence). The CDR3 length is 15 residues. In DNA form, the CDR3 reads TGTGCCAGCAGCTCGCCCACCTTTAGTGTAGATACGCAGTATTTT. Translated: CASSSPTFSVDTQYF.